A single sample is the source of the 14 T cell receptor beta chains below, sequenced in a study of T cell responses to AZD1222 COVID-19 vaccine. The table came from immunoSEQ multiplex PCR; TCRdb's copy has only in-frame clones and leaves some out. The data show 200,000 to 250,000 clones, about 95% seen once. The specimen was peripheral blood, collected 28 days after the second dose of the MenACWY control vaccine. These receptors all stem from an adult who received the MenACWY meningococcal vaccine as a control.

The gene calls are TRBV14 and TRBJ2-1, with TRBD2 matching over 10 bases. Germline V gene sequence: CDR1 SGHDN, CDR2 FVKESK. With 0 bases clipped from V and 3 bases from J, the junction kept 5 bases outside the gene matches. This CDR3 has 17 amino acids. This CDR3 is CASSQELAGRFYNEQFF. For the CDR3, the DNA is TGTGCCAGCAGCCAAGAACTAGCGGGACGCTTCTACAATGAGCAGTTCTTC.

As for this clone: Other DNA sequences in the same sample also yield this CDR3. The chain carries TRBV5-1 and TRBJ1-1; 7 bases agree with TRBD1. V was clipped by 0 bases and J by 0 bases; unmatched bases: 2. Germline V gene lookup returns CDR1 SGHRS and CDR2 YFSETQ. The CDR3 has 15 residues. Written as DNA, the CDR3 is TGCGCCAGCAGCTTGGGGGACAGTATGAACACTGAAGCTTTCTTT. Residues: CASSLGDSMNTEAFF.

This chain joins TRBV6-2 or TRBV6-3 and TRBJ1-6, with unresolved D. In germline, CDR1 is MNHEY, CDR2 SVGEGT. Deletions cut 4 bases from V and 10 bases from J, with 5 bases between. CDR3 length: 11 residues. The CDR3 loop reads CASSSGSPLHF. As DNA, the CDR3 is TGTGCCAGCAGTTCGGGATCACCCCTCCACTTT.

The chain employs TRBV6-5 and TRBJ2-3; D is ambiguous. Germline values: CDR1 MNHEY, CDR2 SVGAGI. The CDR3 totals 14 residues. Deletions cut 6 bases from V and 1 base from J, with 11 bases between. This chain's CDR3 is CASSRLKGTDTQYF. CDR3 bases: TGTGCCAGCAGCCGATTAAAGGGCACAGATACGCAGTATTTT.

V and J are TRBV6-5 and TRBJ1-1, with D perhaps matching TRBD1 (5 bases). The V and J ends lost 6 bases and 0 bases respectively, with 11 bases between them. Germline loops: CDR1 MNHEY, CDR2 SVGAGI. The CDR3 loop spans 14 amino acids. The CDR3 DNA follows: TGTGCCAGCAGCCGGAGGGGTCTGAACACTGAAGCTTTCTTT. It yields the protein CASSRRGLNTEAFF.

V is TRBV29-1 and J is TRBJ1-1; D remains ambiguous. This CDR3 comprises 11 residues. With 5 bases removed from V and 3 bases from J, the gap between germline ends came to 7 bases. Germline values: CDR1 SQVTM, CDR2 ANQGSEA. The CDR3 here is CSVRWDTEAFF. CDR3 sequence (DNA): TGCAGCGTTCGTTGGGACACTGAAGCTTTCTTT.

The rearrangement links TRBV27 to TRBJ1-1; D not resolved. From germline, CDR1 is MNHEY and CDR2 SMNVEV (reference sequence). The CDR3 sequence is 14 residues long. V lost 3 bases, J lost 2 bases, and 10 bases lay in between. Here the CDR3 DNA reads TGTGCCAGCAGTTTGACGGATTTTAACACTGAAGCTTTCTTT. The encoded protein is CASSLTDFNTEAFF.

The V and J genes are TRBV7-9 and TRBJ1-2, with 9 bases identical to TRBD1. Trimming cost V 4 bases and J 8 bases; bases outside gene matches: 5. The germline V gene has CDR1 SEHNR and CDR2 FQNEAQ (reference sequence). This CDR3 is 13 amino acids long. Here the CDR3 reads CASSSGQGPGYTF. In DNA form, the CDR3 reads TGTGCCAGCAGCTCCGGACAGGGGCCGGGCTACACCTTC.

This clone was seen only once. The gene calls are TRBV4-2 and TRBJ1-1, with D possibly being TRBD1 (6 bases). With 1 base removed from V and 4 bases from J, the gap between germline ends came to 16 bases. The germline gives CDR1 LGHNA, CDR2 YNFKEQ. The length of the CDR3 is 16 residues. CDR3 residues: CASSQALTGFLTEAFF. The CDR3 coding sequence is TGTGCCAGCAGCCAAGCTTTGACAGGATTCCTCACTGAAGCTTTCTTT.

The chain combines TRBV9 with TRBJ2-1; 7 bases are shared with TRBD2. Losses at the gene ends were 2 bases for V and 10 bases for J; bases not matched to a gene: 12. This CDR3 contains 15 residues. In germline, CDR1 is SGDLS, CDR2 YYNGEE. As DNA, the CDR3 is TGTGCCAGCAGCGTCACTCTTACGGGAGGCGGCGAGCAGTTCTTC. Translating it yields CASSVTLTGGGEQFF.

This clone was counted once. The CDR3 here is CSGGRLGGYTF. The CDR3 DNA reads as TGCAGTGGCGGACGACTCGGGGGCTACACCTTC. The chain links TRBV20-1 to TRBJ1-2, with D hard to call. The CDR3 covers 11 residues. From germline, CDR1 is DFQATT and CDR2 SNEGSKA (reference sequence). V lost 7 bases, J lost 8 bases, and 14 bases lay in between.

This chain's CDR3 is CASSLSQAWGGYTF. CDR3 coding DNA: TGTGCCAGCAGTTTGTCCCAGGCCTGGGGTGGCTACACCTTC. The genes are TRBV28 and TRBJ1-2; D ambiguous. The CDR3 length is 14 residues. V was cut by 3 bases and J by 7 bases, with 15 bases left in between. Germline CDR1 is MDHEN and CDR2 is SYDVKM.

The rearrangement links TRBV18 to TRBJ1-2; TRBD1 might be the D (5 bases). The CDR3 sequence is 15 residues long. The germline V gene has CDR1 KGHSH and CDR2 LQKENI. V was clipped by 2 bases and J by 3 bases, with 13 bases between them. The CDR3: CASSPYEGIDYGYTF. The CDR3 DNA is TGTGCCAGCTCACCATATGAGGGGATTGACTATGGCTACACCTTC.

This chain joins TRBV18 and TRBJ1-2; D unresolved. CDR1 is KGHSH, CDR2 LQKENI, per germline. The ends were cut back, 0 bases at V and 4 bases at J, with 3 bases in the middle. CDR3 length equals 12 residues. CDR3 sequence: CASSPPLYGYTF. CDR3 bases: TGTGCCAGCTCACCACCCCTCTATGGCTACACCTTC.